The next 17 T cell receptor beta chains were all read from a single sample in a study of technical replicates of blood from several donors. The protocol was immunoSEQ multiplex PCR, while the TCRdb copy is restricted to in-frame clones and leaves out a portion. The sample has about 16,000 clones; over 75% are singletons. The material sequenced was PBMCs. These TCRs come from a human donor in good health.

The rearrangement joins TRBV19 to TRBJ2-5; TRBD1 agrees at 7 bases. The ends lost 10 bases at V and 1 base at J; junction bases unmatched: 15. This CDR3 contains 16 residues. In germline, CDR1 is LNHDA, CDR2 SQIVND (reference sequence). The CDR3 reads CATPWGRGKSQETQYF. The CDR3, as DNA: TGTGCCACCCCCTGGGGCAGGGGGAAATCCCAAGAGACCCAGTACTTC. Looking up the rest from reference TRBV19 and TRBJ2-5 gives the full variable domain: DGGITQSPKYLFRKEGQNVTLSCEQNLNHDAMYWYRQDPGQGLRLIYYSQIVNDFQKGDIAEGYSVSREKKESFPLTVTSAQKNPTAFYLCATPWGRGKSQETQYFGPGTRLLVL.

Here the CDR3 DNA reads TGTGCCAGCAGTAGGGGACTAGCGGGAGGTCAAGAGACCCAGTACTTC. It specifies CASSRGLAGGQETQYF. The chain joins TRBV27 to TRBJ2-5; 15 bases map to TRBD2. The germline gives CDR1 MNHEY, CDR2 SMNVEV (reference sequence). Unmatched junction bases numbered 3, after V lost 5 bases and J lost 2 bases. The CDR3 spans 16 residues.

The V and J genes are TRBV2 and TRBJ1-2; TRBD1 matches 8 bases. Germline CDR1 reads SNHLY; CDR2 reads FYNNEI. The CDR3 sequence is 14 residues long. Trimming at V came to 5 bases and at J to 3 bases, leaving 5 bases not matched to a gene. CDR3 DNA: TGTGCCAGCAGTTCTCAGGGGGCGGACTATGGCTACACCTTC. Translated, it gives CASSSQGADYGYTF.

The chain is built from TRBV5-1 and TRBJ1-1, with a weak D call TRBD1 (5 bases). CDR1 and CDR2 (germline): SGHRS, YFSETQ. The CDR3 covers 15 residues. Trimming took 2 bases from V and 3 from J, leaving 14 bases between them. CDR3 DNA: TGCGCCAGCAGCTTTGGGGGGTTAGAGGACACTGAAGCTTTCTTT. This codes for CASSFGGLEDTEAFF.

The CDR3 is CASREDLLVVTQYF. CDR3 DNA sequence: TGCGCCAGCAGGGAGGACTTGTTGGTTGTGACCCAGTACTTC. The chain employs TRBV5-1 and TRBJ2-5; a possible D gene is TRBD2 (5 bases). This CDR3 region has 14 residues. Germline CDR1 and CDR2: SGHRS and YFSETQ. Trimming took 5 bases from V and 7 from J, leaving 18 bases between them.

The chain joins TRBV27 to TRBJ1-1; D is possibly TRBD1 (5 bases). Trimming removed 0 bases from V and 5 bases from J, with 10 bases in between. CDR3 length: 14 amino acids. Looked up from germline, CDR1 is MNHEY and CDR2 is SMNVEV (reference sequence). CDR3 protein: CASSLSAGGTEAFF. CDR3 coding DNA: TGTGCCAGCAGTTTATCTGCCGGGGGAACTGAAGCTTTCTTT.

The chain uses TRBV19 and TRBJ2-2, with D possibly matching TRBD2 (5 bases). Germline values: CDR1 LNHDA, CDR2 SQIVND (reference sequence). V lost 5 bases and J 5 bases, leaving 21 bases between the germline ends. CDR3 size: 17 residues. The CDR3 nucleotides read TGTGCCAGTAGTCTGTGGGTGGTACTAGTGGGGACCGGGGAGCTGTTTTTT. Amino acids: CASSLWVVLVGTGELFF. Together with reference TRBV19 and TRBJ2-2, the CDR3 gives the full variable domain: DGGITQSPKYLFRKEGQNVTLSCEQNLNHDAMYWYRQDPGQGLRLIYYSQIVNDFQKGDIAEGYSVSREKKESFPLTVTSAQKNPTAFYLCASSLWVVLVGTGELFFGEGSRLTVL.

The chain links TRBV7-6 to TRBJ2-7, with TRBD2 as a possible D gene (6 bases). The length of the CDR3 is 15 residues. V was trimmed by 5 bases and J by 6 bases, leaving 20 bases between them. CDR1 SGHVS and CDR2 FNYEAQ come from the germline V gene. The CDR3 sequence: CASSPGMRGRGEQYF. DNA for the CDR3: TGTGCCAGCAGCCCCGGTATGCGGGGACGCGGCGAGCAGTACTTC.

This rearrangement joins TRBV29-1 to TRBJ1-1; TRBD1 aligns across 7 bases. The CDR3 runs to 13 residues. Germline V gives CDR1 SQVTM, CDR2 ANQGSEA. Trimming cost V 6 bases and J 4 bases; bases outside gene matches: 8. As DNA, the CDR3 is TGCAGCGTAACAGGGGAATTGGGCACTGAAGCTTTCTTT. Encoded protein: CSVTGELGTEAFF.

The gene calls are TRBV10-3 and TRBJ1-3; 7 positions match TRBD1. With V trimmed by 10 bases and J by 0 bases, 9 bases remained unmatched. CDR3 length: 15 amino acids. CDR1 and CDR2 from the germline V gene are ENHRY and SYGVKD. In DNA form, the CDR3 reads TGTGCCAGCGCAGGACAGGCGGGCTCTGGAAACACCATATATTTT. Translated: CASAGQAGSGNTIYF.

The gene calls are TRBV19 and TRBJ2-1, with 7 bases that match TRBD2. Germline trimming cut 5 bases from V and 3 bases from J; bases unmatched to any gene: 10. The length of the CDR3 is 16 residues. The germline V gene encodes CDR1 LNHDA and CDR2 SQIVND (reference sequence). The CDR3 spells CASSLGLADNYNEQFF. DNA of the CDR3: TGTGCCAGTAGTCTCGGGCTAGCGGACAACTACAATGAGCAGTTCTTC.

This chain connects TRBV2 to TRBJ2-5; a weak D match, TRBD2 (5 bases). From germline, CDR1 is SNHLY and CDR2 FYNNEI. CDR3 length: 14 residues. Deletions cut 5 bases from V and 0 bases from J, with 10 bases between. CDR3 in amino acids: CASSRSGNQETQYF. CDR3 nucleotides: TGTGCCAGCAGTAGATCGGGGAACCAAGAGACCCAGTACTTC. Complete variable domain (other parts from reference TRBV2 and TRBJ2-5): EPEVTQTPSHQVTQMGQEVILRCVPISNHLYFYWYRQILGQKVEFLVSFYNNEISEKSEIFDDQFSVERPDGSNFTLKIRSTKLEDSAMYFCASSRSGNQETQYFGPGTRLLVL.

The chain recombines TRBV4-2 with TRBJ2-2; 14 bases map to TRBD2. Germline-derived CDR1 and CDR2 are LGHNA and YNFKEQ. The CDR3 sequence is 16 residues long. J gave up 5 bases and V 5 bases, and 4 bases lay outside the gene matches. The CDR3 bases are TGTGCCAGCAGCAGACTAGCGGGAGGGGTAACCGGGGAGCTGTTTTTT. It translates to CASSRLAGGVTGELFF.

The rearrangement links TRBV30 to TRBJ2-1; 7 nucleotides align to TRBD2. Germline V gene data show CDR1 as GTSNPN and CDR2 as SVGIG (reference sequence). This CDR3 has 13 residues. V shed 4 bases and J 3 bases; nucleotides not matched to a gene: 3. The chain's CDR3 is CAWTSGHYNEQFF. CDR3 sequence (DNA): TGTGCCTGGACTAGCGGCCACTACAATGAGCAGTTCTTC.

The chain combines TRBV27 with TRBJ1-3; TRBD1 might be the D (6 bases). Between the trimmed V and J ends, which lost 6 bases and 0 bases, there was a span of 15 bases. The CDR3 spans 16 residues. From germline, CDR1 is MNHEY and CDR2 SMNVEV (reference sequence). The CDR3 reads CASRGLAGVSGNTIYF. The DNA of the CDR3 is TGTGCCAGCAGGGGCTTAGCAGGGGTCTCTGGAAACACCATATATTTT.

The chain carries TRBV30 and TRBJ2-5; perhaps TRBD2 as D (6 bases). This CDR3 comprises 15 residues. Trimming removed 1 base at V and 1 base at J, with 13 bases between. Germline CDR1 is GTSNPN and CDR2 is SVGIG (reference sequence). In DNA, the CDR3 is TGTGCCTGGAGTGCCCGACTAGGACTCCAAGAGACCCAGTACTTC. This codes for CAWSARLGLQETQYF. The full variable domain, rest sourced from reference TRBV30 and TRBJ2-5, is SQTIHQWPATLVQPVGSPLSLECTVEGTSNPNLYWYRQAAGRGLQLLFYSVGIGQISSEVPQNLSASRPQDRQFILSSKKLLLSDSGFYLCAWSARLGLQETQYFGPGTRLLVL.

CDR3 amino acids: CASSSHLIQGTGELFF. CDR3 sequence (DNA): TGTGCCAGCAGCTCCCACCTCATCCAGGGAACCGGGGAGCTGTTTTTT. The chain joins TRBV7-6 to TRBJ2-2, with D possibly being TRBD1 (5 bases). V dropped 4 bases and J dropped 5 bases, with 17 bases sitting between them. Germline V gives CDR1 SGHVS, CDR2 FNYEAQ. The CDR3 totals 16 residues.